The clone carrying this T cell receptor (beta chain) has a handful of counts. Its antigen is not identified. After removal of 5 bases from V and 4 bases from J, the junction contained 11 bases not matched to a gene. The germline V gene encodes CDR1 SGHVS and CDR2 FNYEAQ. This CDR3 comprises 16 residues. This sample was taken from a study of shared clonotypes between healthy human individuals. Study outcomes and limitations: At large depth, rarefaction still showed sorted-subset sequencing to be incomplete. Larger estimated richness was generally recorded for naive subsets relative to memory subsets. Exclusively blood specimens were collected; tissue repertoires likely differ. About 5% of naive CD4 clonotypes were shared across a few donors.

Sequencing used immunoSEQ multiplex PCR; TCRdb keeps in-frame clones, though not all of them. The sample contains a few hundred thousand clones, over 75% of which appear only once. The chain recombines TRBV7-6 with TRBJ2-1, with 7 bases matching TRBD1. The source of this sequence is a man younger than 35 in good health. What was sequenced was memory CD8+ T cells sorted from blood. The sample's subset: CD45RO+ cells pooled with CCR7-negative TemRA cells. The CDR3 reads CASSASTGQSYNEQFF. The CDR3 DNA follows: TGTGCCAGCAGCGCCTCTACGGGACAGTCTTACAATGAGCAGTTCTTC.